This passage covers 25 T cell receptor beta chains from one sample sequenced in a study of blood T cell repertoires in COVID-19 (dated by TCRdb to the early 2020s). The library was prepared using the immunoSEQ multiplex PCR assay. TCRdb limited this immuneACCESS table to in-frame rearrangements with V and J called. A share of clones is missing; checked studies link under half to unresolved V genes, and the rest is unexplained. Present in this sample are about 130,000 clones, 70% to 85% of which were seen just once. 10% to 15% of the sample comes from the top ten. The sample consisted of peripheral blood. Every receptor here comes from a woman aged 55-75 years with acute or convalescent COVID-19.

The chain combines TRBV11-2 with TRBJ1-3; 7 nucleotides agree with TRBD1. Germline V gives CDR1 SGHAT, CDR2 FQNNGV. J gave up 3 bases and V 6 bases, and 11 bases lay outside the gene matches. This CDR3 region has 16 residues. The CDR3 region has the DNA TGTGCCAGCAGACCCGCAGGGGGTGCCGGTGGAAACACCATATATTTT. Translating it yields CASRPAGGAGGNTIYF.

This clone was observed a single time. The chain employs TRBV19 and TRBJ2-3, with D tentatively TRBD2 (6 bases). Between the trimmed V and J ends, which lost 8 bases and 3 bases, there was a span of 15 bases. The CDR3 spans 14 residues. Germline V gene sequence: CDR1 LNHDA, CDR2 SQIVND (reference sequence). CDR3 protein: CASAGASETDTQYF. The CDR3 DNA follows: TGTGCCAGTGCCGGAGCTAGCGAGACAGATACGCAGTATTTT.

This chain joins TRBV4-2 and TRBJ1-6; D may be TRBD1 (6 bases). CDR3 size: 15 residues. Germline values: CDR1 LGHNA, CDR2 YNFKEQ. V was cut by 4 bases and J by 8 bases, with 15 bases left in between. The DNA of the CDR3 is TGTGCCAGCAGCCCGCTCACAGGGTCATATTCACCCCTCCACTTT. Amino acids: CASSPLTGSYSPLHF.

This chain connects TRBV6-5 to TRBJ2-7, with TRBD2 as a possible D gene (6 bases). Deletions cut 2 bases from V and 4 bases from J, with 9 bases between. CDR3 size: 13 residues. Germline lookup yields CDR1 MNHEY and CDR2 SVGAGI. CDR3 sequence (DNA): TGTGCCAGCAGTTACGGGGGGACGTACGAGCAGTACTTC. It is translated as CASSYGGTYEQYF.

This clone came up a few times. V usage is TRBV19 and J usage is TRBJ2-3; D gene uncertain. Germline assignment: CDR1 LNHDA and CDR2 SQIVND (reference sequence). Trimming shortened V by 4 bases and J by 0 bases, and 11 bases separated the two germline ends. This CDR3 has 15 residues. The CDR3 loop reads CASSNWRRSTDTQYF. The CDR3 coding sequence is TGTGCCAGTAGTAACTGGAGACGAAGCACAGATACGCAGTATTTT.

The V gene is TRBV27, the J gene TRBJ1-2; no clear D. The CDR3 contains 12 residues. Trimming cost V 5 bases and J 13 bases, with 17 bases left between them. Germline assignment: CDR1 MNHEY and CDR2 SMNVEV (reference sequence). CDR3 sequence (DNA): TGTGCCAGCAGTCACGGAGGAAGCCCCTTCACCTTC. This sequence encodes CASSHGGSPFTF.

This clone was recorded only once. The V and J genes are TRBV7-3 and TRBJ1-2; the match to TRBD1 covers 8 bases. The CDR3 sequence is 15 residues long. From germline, CDR1 is SGHTA and CDR2 FQGTGA. With 4 bases clipped from V and 4 bases from J, the junction kept 8 bases outside the gene matches. The CDR3 region is CASSSWTGSAYGYTF. CDR3 DNA sequence: TGTGCCAGCAGCTCATGGACAGGGTCGGCCTATGGCTACACCTTC.

The chain joins TRBV28 to TRBJ1-2, with TRBD1 matching over 7 bases. Trimming cost V 3 bases and J 10 bases; bases outside gene matches: 8. In germline, CDR1 is MDHEN, CDR2 SYDVKM. The CDR3 loop spans 13 amino acids. CDR3 amino acids: CASSLDRPSTYTF. The CDR3, as DNA: TGTGCCAGCAGTTTGGACAGGCCATCGACCTACACCTTC.

The chain joins TRBV12-5 to TRBJ1-5, with D possibly being TRBD1 (5 bases). The V end was cut by 4 bases, the J end by 4 bases, with 20 bases between. From germline, CDR1 is LGHNT and CDR2 FRNRAP. This CDR3 is 17 amino acids long. CDR3 sequence: CASGYPPGGGFNQPQHF. CDR3 DNA sequence: TGTGCTAGTGGTTACCCCCCGGGGGGGGGATTTAATCAGCCCCAGCATTTT.

The chain recombines TRBV7-3 with TRBJ2-5, with D tentatively TRBD2 (6 bases). CDR3 length: 13 amino acids. V was trimmed by 5 bases and J by 0 bases, leaving 7 bases between them. Germline V gene sequence: CDR1 SGHTA, CDR2 FQGTGA. CDR3 residues: CASSAGHQETQYF. The CDR3 DNA reads as TGTGCCAGCAGCGCGGGACACCAAGAGACCCAGTACTTC.

The chain couples TRBV6-5 to TRBJ1-5, with 7 bases identical to TRBD1. J was trimmed by 3 bases and V by 6 bases; bases with no gene match: 5. This CDR3 comprises 14 residues. The germline gives CDR1 MNHEY, CDR2 SVGAGI. CDR3 DNA: TGTGCCAGCAGCCGTGGACAGGCCAATCAGCCCCAGCATTTT. Protein product: CASSRGQANQPQHF.

The chain employs TRBV7-9 and TRBJ1-1; possible D gene TRBD1, 5 bases. Deletions cut 2 bases from V and 1 base from J, with 20 bases between. CDR1 is SEHNR, CDR2 FQNEAQ, per germline (reference sequence). This CDR3 contains 18 residues. CDR3 region: CASSLRLGWAQENTEAFF. In nucleotides, the CDR3 is TGTGCCAGCAGCTTAAGATTAGGATGGGCACAGGAGAACACTGAAGCTTTCTTT. Combining the CDR3 with reference TRBV7-9 and TRBJ1-1 gives the whole variable domain DTGVSQNPRHKITKRGQNVTFRCDPISEHNRLYWYRQTLGQGPEFLTYFQNEAQLEKSRLLSDRFSAERPKGSFSTLEIQRTEQGDSAMYLCASSLRLGWAQENTEAFFGQGTRLTVV.

This chain links TRBV30 with TRBJ1-5, with unresolved D. Trimming removed 0 bases from V and 4 bases from J, with 7 bases in between. The germline CDR1 and CDR2 sequences are GTSNPN and SVGIG (reference sequence). The CDR3 consists of 13 residues. This CDR3 reads CAWSVERNQPQHF. The CDR3 coding sequence is TGTGCCTGGAGTGTTGAGCGGAATCAGCCCCAGCATTTT.

The V gene is TRBV6-5, the J gene TRBJ2-2, with 7 bases matching TRBD1. The J segment lost 1 base and the V segment lost 4 bases, leaving 3 bases of the junction unmatched. CDR3 length: 15 amino acids. Looked up from germline, CDR1 is MNHEY and CDR2 is SVGAGI. The chain's CDR3 is CASSSRDRNTGELFF. In DNA, the CDR3 is TGTGCCAGCAGTTCCCGGGACAGGAACACCGGGGAGCTGTTTTTT.

This chain joins TRBV7-8 and TRBJ2-2, with 7 bases that match TRBD2. This CDR3 has 16 residues. The V gene's germline CDR1 is SGHVS and CDR2 FQNEAQ. J was trimmed by 3 bases and V by 1 base; bases with no gene match: 5. In nucleotides, the CDR3 is TGTGCCAGCAGCTTAGAAGCGGGGCTACACACCGGGGAGCTGTTTTTT. Its protein is CASSLEAGLHTGELFF. The full variable domain, its missing parts supplied by reference TRBV7-8 and TRBJ2-2, is GAGVSQSPRYKVAKRGQDVALRCDPISGHVSLFWYQQALGQGPEFLTYFQNEAQLDKSGLPSDRFFAERPEGSVSTLKIQRTQQEDSAVYLCASSLEAGLHTGELFFGEGSRLTVL.

In this sample, this clone turned up once. This chain links TRBV19 with TRBJ1-5; tentative D call: TRBD1 (5 bases). The length of the CDR3 is 18 residues. Germline V gene sequence: CDR1 LNHDA, CDR2 SQIVND (reference sequence). V was cut by 1 base and J by 1 base, with 17 bases left in between. CDR3 sequence: CASSIGLGSGVSNQPQHF. CDR3 sequence (DNA): TGTGCCAGTAGTATAGGATTGGGCTCGGGGGTCAGCAATCAGCCCCAGCATTTT.

The chain employs TRBV5-1 and TRBJ1-2; possibly TRBD1 for D (5 bases). The CDR3 has 12 residues. The germline V gene encodes CDR1 SGHRS and CDR2 YFSETQ. Trimming pared 3 bases from V and 6 bases from J, leaving 9 bases between. The CDR3 bases are TGCGCCAGCAGCTCCACAGGAGATGGCTACACCTTC. Protein: CASSSTGDGYTF.

V is TRBV7-2 and J is TRBJ1-2; D remains unclear. Germline loops: CDR1 SGHTA, CDR2 FQGNSA. CDR3 length: 14 amino acids. Between the trimmed V and J ends, which lost 5 bases and 5 bases, there was a span of 15 bases. The chain's CDR3 is CASSLGRVGYGYTF. CDR3 bases: TGTGCCAGCAGCCTGGGGAGGGTTGGATATGGCTACACCTTC.

The J gene is TRBJ1-2, the V gene TRBV9; 8 nucleotides line up with TRBD1. Losses at the gene ends were 4 bases for V and 4 bases for J; bases not matched to a gene: 15. Looked up from germline, CDR1 is SGDLS and CDR2 is YYNGEE. The CDR3 runs 17 residues. CDR3 coding DNA: TGTGCCAGCAGCCCCGGCGGGGGGGGACAGGCTATCTATGGCTACACCTTC. Translating it yields CASSPGGGGQAIYGYTF.

The rearrangement joins TRBV7-2 to TRBJ1-2; 12 bases are shared with TRBD1. The CDR3 is 18 amino acids. The germline CDR1 and CDR2 sequences are SGHTA and FQGNSA. J gave up 4 bases and V 3 bases, and 12 bases lay outside the gene matches. CDR3 DNA: TGTGCCAGCAGCTTCTATGCCGGGACAGGGGGCGGCGGCTATGGCTACACCTTC. Translation: CASSFYAGTGGGGYGYTF.

This sequence joins TRBV2 and TRBJ1-1, with a tentative D call TRBD1 (5 bases). Deletions cut 5 bases from V and 1 base from J, with 8 bases between. The CDR3 loop spans 13 amino acids. Germline loops: CDR1 SNHLY, CDR2 FYNNEI. In DNA, the CDR3 is TGTGCCAGCAGTTCGGACACGAACACTGAAGCTTTCTTT. Protein: CASSSDTNTEAFF.

This clone showed up just a few times. CDR3 bases: TGTGCGAGCGGGAAAAGGACTAGAGGAGGAGAGACCCAGTACTTC. This encodes CASGKRTRGGETQYF. This chain joins TRBV6-5 and TRBJ2-5, with 7 positions matching TRBD2. This CDR3 region has 15 residues. Germline CDR1 MNHEY, CDR2 SVGAGI.

V gene TRBV3-1 (or the pseudogene TRBV3-2) combines with J gene TRBJ2-3; TRBD2 is a possible D gene (5 bases). CDR3 length: 13 amino acids. The V and J ends lost 8 bases and 0 bases respectively, with 9 bases between them. Germline CDR1 is LGHDT and CDR2 is YNNKEL (reference sequence). CDR3 DNA: TGTGCCAGCCGGGAAAGGAGCACAGATACGCAGTATTTT. It translates to CASRERSTDTQYF.

This clone was picked up one time. This chain connects TRBV5-1 to TRBJ2-6, with 7 bases fitting TRBD1. V lost 4 bases and J lost 0; bases outside the gene matches: 10. CDR3 size: 18 residues. Germline lookup yields CDR1 SGHRS and CDR2 YFSETQ. CDR3 sequence: CASSPWGQTGSGANVLTF. For the CDR3, the DNA is TGCGCCAGCAGCCCGTGGGGACAGACAGGCTCTGGGGCCAACGTCCTGACTTTC.

The rearrangement uses TRBV5-1 and TRBJ2-2; 11 bases align to TRBD2. Germline V gene data show CDR1 as SGHRS and CDR2 as YFSETQ. The CDR3 length is 16 residues. J gave up 4 bases and V 2 bases, and 4 bases lay outside the gene matches. CDR3 region: CASSLLAGVTTGELFF. In DNA form, the CDR3 reads TGCGCCAGCAGCTTACTAGCGGGGGTCACCACCGGGGAGCTGTTTTTT.